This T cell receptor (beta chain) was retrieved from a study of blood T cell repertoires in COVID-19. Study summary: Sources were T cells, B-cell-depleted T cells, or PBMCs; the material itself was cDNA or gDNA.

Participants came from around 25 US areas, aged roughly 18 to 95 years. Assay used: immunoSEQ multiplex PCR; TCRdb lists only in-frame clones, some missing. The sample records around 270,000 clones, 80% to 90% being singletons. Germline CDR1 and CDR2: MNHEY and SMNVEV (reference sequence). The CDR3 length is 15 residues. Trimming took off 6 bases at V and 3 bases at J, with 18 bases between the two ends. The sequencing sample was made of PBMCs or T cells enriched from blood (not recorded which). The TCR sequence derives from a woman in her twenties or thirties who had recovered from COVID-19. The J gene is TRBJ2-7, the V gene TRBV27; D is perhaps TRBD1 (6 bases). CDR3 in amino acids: CASSQGVYRVYEQYF. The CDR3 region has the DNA TGTGCCAGCAGCCAAGGGGTATACAGGGTCTACGAGCAGTACTTC.